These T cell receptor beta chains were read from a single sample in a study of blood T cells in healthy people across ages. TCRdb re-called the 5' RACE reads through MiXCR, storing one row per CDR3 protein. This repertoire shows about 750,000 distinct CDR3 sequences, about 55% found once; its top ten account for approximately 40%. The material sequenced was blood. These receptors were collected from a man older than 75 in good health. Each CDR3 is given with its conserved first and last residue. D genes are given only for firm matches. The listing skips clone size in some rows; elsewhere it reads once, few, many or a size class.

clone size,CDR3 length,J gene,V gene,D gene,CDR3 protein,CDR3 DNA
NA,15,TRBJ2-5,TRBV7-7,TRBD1,CASSSRQGLEETQYF,TGTGCTAGCAGCTCAAGACAGGGTCTAGAAGAGACCCAGTACTTC
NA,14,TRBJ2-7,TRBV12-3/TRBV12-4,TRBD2,CASRRGGSSYEQYF,TGTGCCAGCAGGCGTGGCGGGAGCTCCTACGAGCAGTACTTC
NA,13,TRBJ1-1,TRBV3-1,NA,CASSQNQYTEAFF,TGTGCCAGCAGCCAAAACCAGTACACTGAAGCTTTCTTT
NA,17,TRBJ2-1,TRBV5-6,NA,CASSPLKAFGPYNEQFF,TGTGCCAGCAGCCCCCTTAAGGCCTTTGGCCCTTACAATGAGCAGTTCTTC
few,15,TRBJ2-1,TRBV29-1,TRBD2,CSVEELAGAIDEQFF,TGCAGCGTTGAGGAACTAGCGGGAGCCATCGATGAGCAGTTCTTC
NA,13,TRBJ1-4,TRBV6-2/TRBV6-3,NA,CASRTNYEEKLFF,TGTGCCAGCAGGACGAACTATGAAGAAAAACTGTTTTTT
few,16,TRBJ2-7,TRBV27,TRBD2,CASSFALAGGPREQYF,TGTGCCAGCAGTTTCGCCCTAGCGGGAGGGCCGAGGGAGCAGTACTTC
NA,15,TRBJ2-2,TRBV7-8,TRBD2,CASSLRREGSGELFF,TGTGCCAGCAGCTTACGGCGGGAGGGGTCCGGGGAGCTGTTTTTT
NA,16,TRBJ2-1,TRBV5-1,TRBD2,CASSHDEAGGPNEQFF,TGCGCCAGCAGCCATGATGAAGCGGGAGGGCCCAATGAGCAGTTCTTC
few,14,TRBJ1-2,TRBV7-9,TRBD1,CASSPDRSFYGYTF,TGTGCCAGCTCACCGGACAGGTCATTCTATGGCTACACCTTC
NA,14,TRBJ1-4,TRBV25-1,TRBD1,CASSPTGFDEKLFF,TGTGCCAGCAGCCCGACAGGGTTCGACGAAAAACTGTTTTTT
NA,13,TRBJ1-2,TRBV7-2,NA,CASSYMGGTSYTF,TGTGCCAGCAGCTATATGGGAGGGACGAGCTACACCTTC
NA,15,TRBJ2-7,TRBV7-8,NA,CASSLSRDPSYEQYF,TGTGCCAGCAGCTTAAGTCGCGACCCATCCTACGAGCAGTACTTC
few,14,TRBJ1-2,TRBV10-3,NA,CAIIPDPKGEGYTF,TGTGCCATCATCCCGGACCCCAAGGGGGAGGGCTACACCTTC
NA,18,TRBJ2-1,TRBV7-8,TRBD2,CASSLILGSGSLYNEQFF,TGTGCCAGCAGCTTAATTTTGGGTAGCGGGAGTCTCTACAATGAGCAGTTCTTC
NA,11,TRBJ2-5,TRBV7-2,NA,CASSTLVEQYF,TGTGCCAGCAGCACGCTGGTAGAGCAGTACTTC
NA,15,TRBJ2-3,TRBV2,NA,CASYRPGSVTDTQYF,TGTGCCAGCTACCGGCCAGGGTCCGTCACAGATACGCAGTATTTT
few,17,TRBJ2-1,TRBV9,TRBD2,CASSERTSGSSYNEQFF,TGTGCCAGCAGCGAGAGGACTAGCGGGAGCTCCTACAATGAGCAGTTCTTC
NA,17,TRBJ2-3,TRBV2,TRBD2,CASSSPFGAGTTDTQYF,TGTGCCAGCAGTTCTCCCTTTGGAGCGGGGACCACAGATACGCAGTATTTT
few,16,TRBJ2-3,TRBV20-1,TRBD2,CSARDAGGRLIDTQYF,TGCAGTGCTAGAGATGCGGGCGGGAGGTTGATAGATACGCAGTATTTT
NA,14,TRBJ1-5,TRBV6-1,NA,CASSDGGGDQPQHF,TGTGCCAGCAGTGATGGAGGAGGGGATCAGCCCCAGCATTTT
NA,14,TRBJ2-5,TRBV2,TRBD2,CASSPGTSMETQYF,TGTGCCAGCAGTCCTGGGACTAGCATGGAGACCCAGTACTTC
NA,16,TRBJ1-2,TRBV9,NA,CASTLIPGPGRYGYTF,TGTGCCAGCACCCTCATCCCCGGCCCAGGGAGGTATGGCTACACCTTC
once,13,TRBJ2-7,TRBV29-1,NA,CSAPGQGGGEQYF,TGCAGCGCCCCCGGACAGGGCGGGGGCGAGCAGTACTTC
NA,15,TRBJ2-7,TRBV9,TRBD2,CASSPRGDRQYEQYF,TGTGCCAGCAGCCCCCGGGGGGACCGCCAGTACGAGCAGTACTTC
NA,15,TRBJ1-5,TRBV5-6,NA,CASSLAGRSNQPQHF,TGTGCCAGCAGCTTGGCCGGACGGAGCAATCAGCCCCAGCATTTT
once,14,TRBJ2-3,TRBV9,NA,CASSGNRFTDAQYF,TGTGCCAGCAGCGGGAATAGGTTCACAGATGCGCAGTATTTT
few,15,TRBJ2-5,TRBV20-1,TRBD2,CSAVPPSGGQETQYF,TGCAGTGCCGTACCACCTTCGGGAGGCCAAGAGACCCAGTACTTC
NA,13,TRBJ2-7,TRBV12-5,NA,CASGLVQGSEQYF,TGTGCTAGTGGTTTGGTACAGGGCTCCGAGCAGTACTTC
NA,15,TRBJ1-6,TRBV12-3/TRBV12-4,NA,CASSLAPLTASPLHF,TGTGCCAGCAGTTTAGCGCCCCTAACTGCCTCACCCCTCCACTTT
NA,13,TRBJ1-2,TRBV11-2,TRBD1,CASSSTGPGGYTF,TGCGCCAGCAGCTCGACAGGGCCCGGGGGCTACACCTTC
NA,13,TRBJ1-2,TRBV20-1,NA,CSAPWDIQRGYTF,TGCAGTGCTCCATGGGACATCCAGAGGGGCTACACCTTC
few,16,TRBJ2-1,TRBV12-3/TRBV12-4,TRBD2,CASSFPSGVSYNEQFF,TGTGCCAGCAGTTTCCCTAGCGGGGTTTCCTACAATGAGCAGTTCTTC
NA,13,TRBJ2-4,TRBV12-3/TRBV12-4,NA,CASSLGGRNIQYF,TGTGCCAGCAGTTTAGGAGGCAGAAACATTCAGTACTTC
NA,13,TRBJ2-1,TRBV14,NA,CASSQENSVPEFF,TGTGCCAGCAGCCAAGAAAACTCTGTTCCGGAGTTCTTC
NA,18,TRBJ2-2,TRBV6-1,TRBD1,CASRADRRPIQNTGELFF,TGTGCCAGCAGAGCGGACAGGAGACCAATCCAAAACACCGGGGAGCTGTTTTTT
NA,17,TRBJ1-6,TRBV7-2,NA,CASSPGGVQGANSPLHF,TGTGCCAGCAGCCCCGGCGGGGTCCAAGGCGCGAATTCACCCCTCCACTTT
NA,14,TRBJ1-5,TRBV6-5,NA,CASSLSDANQPQHF,TGTGCCAGCAGCCTCAGTGACGCCAATCAGCCCCAGCATTTT
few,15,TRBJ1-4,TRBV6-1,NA,CASSEWTASNEKLFF,TGTGCCAGCAGTGAATGGACAGCTTCTAATGAAAAACTGTTTTTT
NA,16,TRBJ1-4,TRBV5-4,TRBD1,CASSLERPGGSEKLFF,TGTGCCAGCAGCTTGGAACGGCCAGGGGGCTCTGAAAAACTGTTTTTT
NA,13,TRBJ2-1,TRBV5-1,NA,CASSLQPRNEQFF,TGCGCCAGCAGCCTGCAGCCAAGGAATGAGCAGTTCTTC
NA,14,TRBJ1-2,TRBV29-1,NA,CSVVSVDVNYGYTF,TGCAGCGTTGTCTCAGTAGACGTTAACTATGGCTACACCTTC